The 17 T cell receptor beta chains below were found in one sample sequenced in a study of blood T cell repertoires in COVID-19. TCRdb's table, derived via immunoSEQ multiplex PCR, lists solely in-frame clones and lacks some. The profile covers more than 85,000 clones, with roughly 82% appearing a single time and around 18% taken by the ten largest. What was sequenced was peripheral blood. These receptors all come from an older man with acute or convalescent COVID-19.

The J gene is TRBJ2-3, the V gene TRBV19; D call uncertain. Trimming stripped 7 bases from V and 2 bases from J, with 10 bases between. This CDR3 contains 13 residues. Germline V CDR1 and CDR2: LNHDA, SQIVND (reference sequence). CDR3 in DNA: TGTGCCAGTACCTACTCCCTCACAGATACGCAGTATTTT. This sequence encodes CASTYSLTDTQYF.

This clone was observed a few times. V usage is TRBV28 and J usage is TRBJ2-7, with 7 bases fitting TRBD1. The CDR3 contains 14 residues. The V and J ends lost 3 bases and 2 bases, in that order; junction bases with no gene match: 4. The germline gives CDR1 MDHEN, CDR2 SYDVKM. The CDR3 region is CASSFAGTAYEQYF. The CDR3 coding sequence is TGTGCCAGCAGTTTCGCCGGGACAGCCTACGAGCAGTACTTC. The variable domain in full, completed from reference TRBV28 and TRBJ2-7, reads DVKVTQSSRYLVKRTGEKVFLECVQDMDHENMFWYRQDPGLGLRLIYFSYDVKMKEKGDIPEGYSVSREKKERFSLILESASTNQTSMYLCASSFAGTAYEQYFGPGTRLTVT.

The genes are TRBV28 and TRBJ2-1, with D perhaps matching TRBD2 (6 bases). Per the germline V gene, CDR1 is MDHEN and CDR2 is SYDVKM. Trimming stripped 10 bases from V and 9 bases from J, with 13 bases between. CDR3 length: 11 residues. The CDR3 DNA follows: TGTGCCACTCGGGAGCCCCCTGAGCAGTTCTTC. Translation gives CATREPPEQFF.

The chain combines TRBV28 with TRBJ2-3; possible D gene TRBD1, 6 bases. The V and J ends lost 5 bases and 2 bases respectively, with 14 bases between them. The germline CDR1 and CDR2 sequences are MDHEN and SYDVKM. The CDR3 extends over 15 amino acids. The CDR3, as DNA: TGTGCCAGCAGTACCCCAGGGGCCTACACAGATACGCAGTATTTT. Amino acid sequence: CASSTPGAYTDTQYF.

In regard to this clone: The junction departs from germline at one end; a sequencing error may be responsible. This chain connects TRBV29-1 to TRBJ2-3; D might be TRBD1 (5 bases). Germline assignment: CDR1 SQVTM and CDR2 ANQGSEA. The CDR3 is made up of 11 amino acids. As DNA, the CDR3 is TGCAGCGTTGGGGGCACCGATACGCAGTATTTT. This encodes CSVGGTDTQYF.

This clone was observed a few times. The CDR3 loop is CASTGTGYTGELFF. For the CDR3, the DNA is TGTGCCAGTACCGGGACAGGGTACACCGGGGAGCTGTTTTTT. V and J are TRBV19 and TRBJ2-2; TRBD1 aligns across 9 bases. The germline V gene encodes CDR1 LNHDA and CDR2 SQIVND (reference sequence). V shed 7 bases and J 3 bases; nucleotides not matched to a gene: 3. The CDR3 totals 14 residues.

The gene calls are TRBV7-6 and TRBJ2-2, with 9 bases lining up with TRBD1. Germline V gives CDR1 SGHVS, CDR2 FNYEAQ. The CDR3 totals 16 residues. V lost 5 bases, J lost 5 bases, and 9 bases stayed unmatched. The CDR3 DNA reads TGTGCCAGCAGCCCCAAACAGGGGGCGAGGACCGGGGAGCTGTTTTTT. Translation: CASSPKQGARTGELFF.

The chain carries TRBV5-4 and TRBJ2-7, with TRBD2 matching over 11 bases. The CDR3 totals 14 residues. The J segment lost 6 bases and the V segment lost 0 bases, leaving 2 bases of the junction unmatched. In germline, CDR1 is SGHNT, CDR2 YYREEE (reference sequence). The CDR3 spells CASSLELAGVEQYF. As DNA, the CDR3 is TGTGCCAGCAGCTTGGAACTAGCGGGAGTCGAGCAGTACTTC.

This chain links TRBV5-4 with TRBJ1-4, with 7 bases lining up with TRBD1. The CDR3 contains 15 residues. Germline CDR1 is SGHNT and CDR2 is YYREEE (reference sequence). Unmatched junction bases numbered 10, after V lost 7 bases and J lost 4 bases. The CDR3 sequence: CASRNGQVVNEKLFF. CDR3 coding DNA: TGTGCCAGCCGAAACGGACAGGTCGTTAATGAAAAACTGTTTTTT.

The rearrangement joins TRBV6-1 to TRBJ2-5, with 7 nucleotides matching TRBD1. The CDR3 length is 17 residues. V shed 0 bases and J 4 bases; nucleotides not matched to a gene: 11. Germline loops: CDR1 MNHNS, CDR2 SASEGT. The CDR3 protein is CASSEARYKQGRETQYF. CDR3 sequence (DNA): TGTGCCAGCAGTGAAGCTCGGTATAAACAGGGGCGAGAGACCCAGTACTTC.

V gene TRBV6-5 combines with J gene TRBJ2-7; unclear D gene. Germline V gene data show CDR1 as MNHEY and CDR2 as SVGAGI. This CDR3 is built from 14 residues. With 10 bases removed from V and 3 bases from J, the gap between germline ends came to 19 bases. DNA for the CDR3: TGTGCCATTTTCTCCCCGAGTGGGCGCTACGAGCAGTACTTC. Translating gives CAIFSPSGRYEQYF.

The rearrangement joins TRBV10-1 to TRBJ2-1; 10 nucleotides align to TRBD2. Germline CDR1 and CDR2: WNHNN and SYGVQD (reference sequence). Trimming at V came to 10 bases and at J to 2 bases, leaving 11 bases not matched to a gene. The CDR3 runs to 16 residues. The CDR3 here is CAIFLAGVETYNEQFF. CDR3 DNA: TGCGCCATCTTTCTAGCGGGGGTAGAGACCTACAATGAGCAGTTCTTC.

The V gene is TRBV18, the J gene TRBJ2-7; 8 bases are a match to TRBD1. V lost 3 bases to trimming and J lost 3 bases; unmatched junction nucleotides: 1. CDR3 length equals 13 residues. The germline CDR1 and CDR2 sequences are KGHSH and LQKENI. CDR3 nucleotides: TGTGCCAGCTCACCTACAGGGGGCTACGAGCAGTACTTC. Its protein product is CASSPTGGYEQYF.

The chain links TRBV7-2 to TRBJ1-6; D gene uncertain. Germline CDR1 and CDR2: SGHTA and FQGNSA. With 5 bases removed from V and 0 bases from J, the gap between germline ends came to 11 bases. The CDR3 has 16 residues. The CDR3 spells CASSRPKSSYNSPLHF. CDR3 DNA sequence: TGTGCCAGCAGCCGCCCTAAGAGCTCCTATAATTCACCCCTCCACTTT. Drawing the rest from reference TRBV7-2 and TRBJ1-6, the complete variable domain is GAGVSQSPSNKVTEKGKDVELRCDPISGHTALYWYRQSLGQGLEFLIYFQGNSAPDKSGLPSDRFSAERTGGSVSTLTIQRTQQEDSAVYLCASSRPKSSYNSPLHFGNGTRLTVT.

This chain uses TRBV6-5 with TRBJ2-1; 11 bases align to TRBD2. Per germline, CDR1 MNHEY and CDR2 SVGAGI. This CDR3 is 15 amino acids long. The V and J ends lost 6 bases and 7 bases, in that order; junction bases with no gene match: 8. The CDR3 nucleotides are TGTGCCAGCAGCCCCCCCCGGACTAGCGGGAATGAGCAGTTCTTC. Residues: CASSPPRTSGNEQFF.

V is TRBV6-5 and J is TRBJ1-1, with TRBD1 matching 12 bases. V was clipped by 6 bases and J by 6 bases; unmatched bases: 5. CDR1 MNHEY and CDR2 SVGAGI come from the germline V gene. This CDR3 contains 14 residues. DNA of the CDR3: TGTGCCAGCAGAGGGACAGGGGGCCGAGCTGAAGCTTTCTTT. Its translation: CASRGTGGRAEAFF.

This clone appeared once. The chain employs TRBV7-8 and TRBJ1-1; no clear D gene. The CDR3 sequence is 15 residues long. Germline values: CDR1 SGHVS, CDR2 FQNEAQ. The V gene lost 5 bases and the J gene lost 8 bases, with 21 bases spanning the gap. The CDR3, as DNA: TGTGCCAGCAGCCAAATATCCCAGGTCCCTGTAGAAGCTTTCTTT. Amino acids: CASSQISQVPVEAFF. The whole variable domain, filled in from reference TRBV7-8 and TRBJ1-1, reads GAGVSQSPRYKVAKRGQDVALRCDPISGHVSLFWYQQALGQGPEFLTYFQNEAQLDKSGLPSDRFFAERPEGSVSTLKIQRTQQEDSAVYLCASSQISQVPVEAFFGQGTRLTVV.